This entry features one T cell receptor (beta chain) sequence. As yet, its antigen is unknown. The sample belongs to a study of immune evolution from preneoplasia to lung adenocarcinoma. Data came from immunoSEQ multiplex PCR; TCRdb stores just in-frame clones and leaves some out. The table has around 10,000 clones, about 80% seen once. The study, taken as a whole, reports: Highest clonality occurred in KRAS-mutant, not EGFR-mutant or double wild-type, nodules. Later-stage lesions appeared to have more T cells, more diversity, less clonality.

Germline V gene data show CDR1 as LNHDA and CDR2 as SQIVND (reference sequence). The CDR3 contains 14 residues. Trimming cost V 3 bases and J 5 bases; bases outside gene matches: 7. Nucleic acids came from premalignant or tumor cells enriched by macro-dissection. The receptor's source is a person aged 70 to 85 with lung adenocarcinoma. Some clones in this sample may be carry-over from other donors' samples. This chain uses TRBV19 with TRBJ2-7, with 7 bases aligning to TRBD1. Source material: FFPE minimally invasive lung adenocarcinoma tissue. The CDR3 region is CASSIYRGVDEQYF. Written as DNA, the CDR3 is TGTGCCAGTAGTATTTACAGGGGTGTCGACGAGCAGTACTTC.